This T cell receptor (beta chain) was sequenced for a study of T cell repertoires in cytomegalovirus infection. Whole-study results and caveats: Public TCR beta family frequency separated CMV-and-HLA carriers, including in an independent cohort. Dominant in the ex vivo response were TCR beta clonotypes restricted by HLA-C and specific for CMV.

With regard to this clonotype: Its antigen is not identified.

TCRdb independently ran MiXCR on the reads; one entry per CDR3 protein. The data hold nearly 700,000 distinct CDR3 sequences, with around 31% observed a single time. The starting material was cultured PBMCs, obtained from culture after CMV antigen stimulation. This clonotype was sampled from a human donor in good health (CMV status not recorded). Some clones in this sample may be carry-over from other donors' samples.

The CDR3 nucleotides are TGTGCCAGCAGCTTTAGGGGACGGATCGGGGTAGATGAGCAGTTCTTC. Protein product: CASSFRGRIGVDEQFF. The chain has TRBV2 and TRBJ2-1; tentatively, D is TRBD1 or TRBD2 (5 bases each). CDR3 length equals 16 residues. V lost 6 bases and J 8 bases, leaving 23 bases between the germline ends. The germline CDR1 and CDR2 sequences are SNHLY and FYNNEI. The complete variable domain, with remaining parts taken from reference TRBV2 and TRBJ2-1, reads EPEVTQTPSHQVTQMGQEVILRCVPISNHLYFYWYRQILGQKVEFLVSFYNNEISEKSEIFDDQFSVERPDGSNFTLKIRSTKLEDSAMYFCASSFRGRIGVDEQFFGPGTRLTVL.